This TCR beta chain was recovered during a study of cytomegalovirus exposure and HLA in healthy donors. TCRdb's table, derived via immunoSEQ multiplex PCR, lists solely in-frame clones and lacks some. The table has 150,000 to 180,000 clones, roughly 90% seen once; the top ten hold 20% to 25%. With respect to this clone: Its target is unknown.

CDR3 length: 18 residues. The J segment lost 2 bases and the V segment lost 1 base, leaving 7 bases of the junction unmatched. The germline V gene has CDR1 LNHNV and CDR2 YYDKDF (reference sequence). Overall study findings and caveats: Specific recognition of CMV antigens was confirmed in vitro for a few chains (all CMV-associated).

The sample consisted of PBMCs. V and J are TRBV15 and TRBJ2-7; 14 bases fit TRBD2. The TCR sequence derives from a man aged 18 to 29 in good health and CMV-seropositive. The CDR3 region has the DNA TGTGCCACCAGCAGAGGGGGGACTAGCGGGGGCCAAGCCTACGAGCAGTACTTC. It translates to CATSRGGTSGGQAYEQYF.